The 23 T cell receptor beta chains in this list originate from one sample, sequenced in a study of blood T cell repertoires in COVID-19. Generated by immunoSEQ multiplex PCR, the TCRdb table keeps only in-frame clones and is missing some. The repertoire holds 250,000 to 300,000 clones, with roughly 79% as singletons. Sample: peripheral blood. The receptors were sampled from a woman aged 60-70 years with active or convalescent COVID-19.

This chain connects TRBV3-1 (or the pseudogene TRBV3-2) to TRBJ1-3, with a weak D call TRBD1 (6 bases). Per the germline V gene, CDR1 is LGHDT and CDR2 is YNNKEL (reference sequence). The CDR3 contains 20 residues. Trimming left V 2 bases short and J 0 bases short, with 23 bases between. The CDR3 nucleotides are TGTGCCAGCAGCCAATTACTGCGACAGGCCCCAAAGAGCTCTGGAAACACCATATATTTT. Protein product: CASSQLLRQAPKSSGNTIYF.

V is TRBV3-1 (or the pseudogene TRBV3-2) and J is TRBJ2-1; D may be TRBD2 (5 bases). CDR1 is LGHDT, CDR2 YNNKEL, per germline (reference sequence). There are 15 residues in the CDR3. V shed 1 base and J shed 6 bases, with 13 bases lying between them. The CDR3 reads CASSQALLAGNEQFF. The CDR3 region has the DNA TGTGCCAGCAGCCAAGCTCTGCTCGCGGGCAATGAGCAGTTCTTC.

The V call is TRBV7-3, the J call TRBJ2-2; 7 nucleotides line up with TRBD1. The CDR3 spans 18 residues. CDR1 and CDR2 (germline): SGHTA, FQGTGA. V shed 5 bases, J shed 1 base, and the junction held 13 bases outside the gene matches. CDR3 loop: CASSPFRATGRNTGELFF. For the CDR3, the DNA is TGTGCCAGCAGCCCCTTCAGAGCGACAGGGCGGAACACCGGGGAGCTGTTTTTT.

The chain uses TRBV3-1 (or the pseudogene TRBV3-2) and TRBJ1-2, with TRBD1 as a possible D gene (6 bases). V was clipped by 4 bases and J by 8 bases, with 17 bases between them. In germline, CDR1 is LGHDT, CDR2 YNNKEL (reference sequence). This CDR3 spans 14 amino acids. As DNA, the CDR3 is TGTGCCAGCAGCCCCAACGGGGGGGCCTTGGGCTACACCTTC. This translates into CASSPNGGALGYTF.

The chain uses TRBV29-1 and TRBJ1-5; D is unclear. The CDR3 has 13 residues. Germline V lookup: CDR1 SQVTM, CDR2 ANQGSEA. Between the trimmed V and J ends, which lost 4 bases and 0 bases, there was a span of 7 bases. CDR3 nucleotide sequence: TGCAGCGTTGGAGGTAATAGCAATCAGCCCCAGCATTTT. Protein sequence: CSVGGNSNQPQHF.

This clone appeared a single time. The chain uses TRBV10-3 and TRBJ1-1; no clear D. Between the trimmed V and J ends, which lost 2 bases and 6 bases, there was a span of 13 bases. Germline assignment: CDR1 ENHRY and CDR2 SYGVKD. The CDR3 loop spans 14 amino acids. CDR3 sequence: CAISEIQATAEAFF. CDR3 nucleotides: TGTGCCATCAGTGAGATCCAGGCGACCGCTGAAGCTTTCTTT.

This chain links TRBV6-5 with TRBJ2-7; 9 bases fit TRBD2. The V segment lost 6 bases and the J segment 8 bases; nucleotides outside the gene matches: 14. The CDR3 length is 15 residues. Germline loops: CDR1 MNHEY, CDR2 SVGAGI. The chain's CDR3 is CASRSVAGDRGKQYF. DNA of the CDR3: TGTGCCAGCAGATCTGTAGCGGGGGACCGGGGTAAGCAGTACTTC.

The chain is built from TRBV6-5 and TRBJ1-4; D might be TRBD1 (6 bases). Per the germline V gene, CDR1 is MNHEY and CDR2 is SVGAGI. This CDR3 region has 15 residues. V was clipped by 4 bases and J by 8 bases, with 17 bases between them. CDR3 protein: CASSSDQGLGEKLFF. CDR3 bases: TGTGCCAGCAGTTCCGATCAGGGGTTAGGGGAAAAACTGTTTTTT.

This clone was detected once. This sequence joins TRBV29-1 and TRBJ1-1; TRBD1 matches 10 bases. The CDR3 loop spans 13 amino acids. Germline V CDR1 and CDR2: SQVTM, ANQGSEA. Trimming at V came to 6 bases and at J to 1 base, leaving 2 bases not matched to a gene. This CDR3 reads CSVGQGSNTEAFF. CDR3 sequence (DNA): TGCAGCGTGGGACAGGGGTCGAACACTGAAGCTTTCTTT.

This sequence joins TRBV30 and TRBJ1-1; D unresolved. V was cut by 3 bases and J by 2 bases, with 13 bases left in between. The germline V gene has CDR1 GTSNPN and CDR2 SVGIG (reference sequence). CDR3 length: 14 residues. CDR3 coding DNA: TGTGCCTGGAGGGGCAGAATGTTCAACACTGAAGCTTTCTTT. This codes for CAWRGRMFNTEAFF. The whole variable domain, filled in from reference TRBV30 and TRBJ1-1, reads SQTIHQWPATLVQPVGSPLSLECTVEGTSNPNLYWYRQAAGRGLQLLFYSVGIGQISSEVPQNLSASRPQDRQFILSSKKLLLSDSGFYLCAWRGRMFNTEAFFGQGTRLTVV.

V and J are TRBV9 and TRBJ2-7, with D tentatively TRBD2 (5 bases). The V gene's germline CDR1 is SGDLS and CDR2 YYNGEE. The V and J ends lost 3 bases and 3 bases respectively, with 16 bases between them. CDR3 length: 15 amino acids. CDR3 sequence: CASSAEGYSSYEQYF. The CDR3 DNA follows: TGTGCCAGCAGCGCCGAGGGTTATAGTAGCTACGAGCAGTACTTC.

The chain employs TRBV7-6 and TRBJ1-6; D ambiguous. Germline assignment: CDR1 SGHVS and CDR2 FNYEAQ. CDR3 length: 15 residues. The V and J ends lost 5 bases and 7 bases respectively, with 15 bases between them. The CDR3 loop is CASSPYTSENSPLHF. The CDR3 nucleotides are TGTGCCAGCAGCCCTTACACATCGGAGAATTCACCCCTCCACTTT.

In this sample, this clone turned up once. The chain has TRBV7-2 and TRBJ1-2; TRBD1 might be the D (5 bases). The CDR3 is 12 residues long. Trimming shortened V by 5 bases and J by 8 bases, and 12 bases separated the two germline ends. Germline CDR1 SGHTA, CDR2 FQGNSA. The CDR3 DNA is TGTGCCAGCAGCCCAGGGCCGAGCGGCTACACCTTC. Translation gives CASSPGPSGYTF.

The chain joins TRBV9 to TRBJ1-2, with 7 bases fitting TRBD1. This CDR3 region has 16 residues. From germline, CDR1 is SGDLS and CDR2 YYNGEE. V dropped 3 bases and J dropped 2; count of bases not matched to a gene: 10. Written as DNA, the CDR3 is TGTGCCAGCAGCGCGGGACAGCCTAACCTAAACTATGGCTACACCTTC. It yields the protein CASSAGQPNLNYGYTF.

CDR3: CASSVAQGDSPLHF. The CDR3 nucleotides read TGTGCCAGCAGCGTAGCACAGGGGGATTCACCCCTCCACTTT. The chain employs TRBV9 and TRBJ1-6; 8 bases are a match to TRBD1. With V trimmed by 0 bases and J by 8 bases, 1 base remained unmatched. The CDR3 extends over 14 amino acids. Germline V CDR1 and CDR2: SGDLS, YYNGEE. Variable domain in full (rest from reference TRBV9 and TRBJ1-6): DSGVTQTPKHLITATGQRVTLRCSPRSGDLSVYWYQQSLDQGLQFLIQYYNGEERAKGNILERFSAQQFPDLHSELNLSSLELGDSALYFCASSVAQGDSPLHFGNGTRLTVT.

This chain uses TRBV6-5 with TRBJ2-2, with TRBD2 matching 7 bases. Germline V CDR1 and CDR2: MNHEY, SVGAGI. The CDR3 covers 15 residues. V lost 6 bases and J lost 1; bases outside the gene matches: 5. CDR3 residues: CASRLSGLNTGELFF. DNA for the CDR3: TGTGCCAGCAGGCTTAGCGGGTTGAACACCGGGGAGCTGTTTTTT.

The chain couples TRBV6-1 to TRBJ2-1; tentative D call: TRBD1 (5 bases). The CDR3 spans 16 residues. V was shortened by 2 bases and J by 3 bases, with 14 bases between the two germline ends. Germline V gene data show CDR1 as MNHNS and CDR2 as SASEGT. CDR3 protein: CASSERQGASYNEQFF. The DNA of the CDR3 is TGTGCCAGCAGTGAACGGCAGGGTGCTAGCTACAATGAGCAGTTCTTC.

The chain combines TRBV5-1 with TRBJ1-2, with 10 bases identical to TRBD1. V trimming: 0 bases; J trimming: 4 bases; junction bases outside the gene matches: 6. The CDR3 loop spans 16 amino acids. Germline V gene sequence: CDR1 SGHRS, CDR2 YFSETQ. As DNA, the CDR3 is TGCGCCAGCAGCTTGGAAGCTAGGACAGGGGGCTATGGCTACACCTTC. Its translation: CASSLEARTGGYGYTF.

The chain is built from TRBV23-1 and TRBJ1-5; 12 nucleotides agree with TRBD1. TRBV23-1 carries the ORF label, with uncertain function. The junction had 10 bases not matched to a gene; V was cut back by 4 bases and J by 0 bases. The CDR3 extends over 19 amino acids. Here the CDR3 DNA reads TGCGCCAGCAGTCGTCCGGGACAGGGGGCGCCCCGTAGCAATCAGCCCCAGCATTTT. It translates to CASSRPGQGAPRSNQPQHF.

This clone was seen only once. CDR3 in amino acids: CASTMGGVHTEAFF. The CDR3 DNA sequence: TGTGCCAGTACCATGGGGGGGGTTCACACTGAAGCTTTCTTT. The chain links TRBV19 to TRBJ1-1; D may be TRBD1 (5 bases). Germline values: CDR1 LNHDA, CDR2 SQIVND (reference sequence). The CDR3 length is 14 residues. Between the trimmed V and J ends, which lost 7 bases and 3 bases, there was a span of 15 bases. The whole variable domain, filled in from reference TRBV19 and TRBJ1-1, reads DGGITQSPKYLFRKEGQNVTLSCEQNLNHDAMYWYRQDPGQGLRLIYYSQIVNDFQKGDIAEGYSVSREKKESFPLTVTSAQKNPTAFYLCASTMGGVHTEAFFGQGTRLTVV.

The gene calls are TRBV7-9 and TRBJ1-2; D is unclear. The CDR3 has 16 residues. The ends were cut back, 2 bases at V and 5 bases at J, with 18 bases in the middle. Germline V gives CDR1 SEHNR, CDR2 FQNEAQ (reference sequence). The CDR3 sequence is CASSLIFGEAIYGYTF. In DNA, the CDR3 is TGTGCCAGCAGCTTAATCTTCGGGGAGGCGATTTATGGCTACACCTTC.

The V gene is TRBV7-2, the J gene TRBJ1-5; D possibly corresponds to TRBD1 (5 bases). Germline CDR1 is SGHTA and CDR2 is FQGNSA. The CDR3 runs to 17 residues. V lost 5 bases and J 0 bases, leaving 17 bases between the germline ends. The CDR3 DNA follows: TGTGCCAGCAGCGTGATTGCGGGGCCCTATAGCAATCAGCCCCAGCATTTT. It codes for CASSVIAGPYSNQPQHF.

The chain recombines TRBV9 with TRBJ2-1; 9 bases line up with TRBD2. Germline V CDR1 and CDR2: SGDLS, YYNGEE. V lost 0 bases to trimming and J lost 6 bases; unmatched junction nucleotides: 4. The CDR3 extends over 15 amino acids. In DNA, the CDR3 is TGTGCCAGCAGCGTAGTTAGCGGGGGAGGCAATGAGCAGTTCTTC. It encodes CASSVVSGGGNEQFF.